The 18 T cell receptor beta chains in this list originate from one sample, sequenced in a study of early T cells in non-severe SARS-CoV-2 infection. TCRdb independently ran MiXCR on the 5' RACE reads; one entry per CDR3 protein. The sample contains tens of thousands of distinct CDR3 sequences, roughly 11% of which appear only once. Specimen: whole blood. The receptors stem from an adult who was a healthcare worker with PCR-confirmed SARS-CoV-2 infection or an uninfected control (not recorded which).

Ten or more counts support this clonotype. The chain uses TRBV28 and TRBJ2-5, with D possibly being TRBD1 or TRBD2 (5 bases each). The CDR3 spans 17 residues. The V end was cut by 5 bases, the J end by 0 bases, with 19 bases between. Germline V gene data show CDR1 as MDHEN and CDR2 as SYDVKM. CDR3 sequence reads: CASSSIMGTRYQETQYF. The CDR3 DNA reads TGTGCCAGCAGTAGTATAATGGGGACGAGGTACCAAGAGACCCAGTACTTC.

Here the CDR3 DNA reads TGCAGTGCTAGATCCACCTTGAACACTGAAGCTTTCTTT. Translating gives CSARSTLNTEAFF. The chain is built from TRBV20-1 and TRBJ1-1; D call uncertain. The CDR3 totals 13 residues. The V and J ends lost 2 bases and 0 bases respectively, with 7 bases between them. Germline V gene sequence: CDR1 DFQATT, CDR2 SNEGSKA (reference sequence).

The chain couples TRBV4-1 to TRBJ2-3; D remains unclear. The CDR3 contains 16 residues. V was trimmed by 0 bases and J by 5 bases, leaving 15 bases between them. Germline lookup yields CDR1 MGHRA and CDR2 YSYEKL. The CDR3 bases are TGCGCCAGCAGCCAAGAACCCACTCGGGCCATAGATACGCAGTATTTT. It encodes CASSQEPTRAIDTQYF.

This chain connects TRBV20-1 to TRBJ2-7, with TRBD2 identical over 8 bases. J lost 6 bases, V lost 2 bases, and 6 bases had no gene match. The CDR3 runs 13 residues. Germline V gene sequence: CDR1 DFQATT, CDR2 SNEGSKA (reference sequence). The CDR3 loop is CSARNPGGSEQYF. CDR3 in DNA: TGCAGTGCTAGAAACCCGGGGGGGTCCGAGCAGTACTTC.

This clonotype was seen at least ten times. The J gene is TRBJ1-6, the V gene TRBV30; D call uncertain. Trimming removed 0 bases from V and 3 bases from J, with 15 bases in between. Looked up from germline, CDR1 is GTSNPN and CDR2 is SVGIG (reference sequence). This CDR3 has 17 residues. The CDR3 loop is CAWSVGSQWGYNSPLHF. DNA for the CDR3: TGTGCCTGGAGTGTAGGCAGCCAGTGGGGCTATAATTCACCCCTCCACTTT. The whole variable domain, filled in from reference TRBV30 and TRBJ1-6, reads SQTIHQWPATLVQPVGSPLSLECTVEGTSNPNLYWYRQAAGRGLQLLFYSVGIGQISSEVPQNLSASRPQDRQFILSSKKLLLSDSGFYLCAWSVGSQWGYNSPLHFGNGTRLTVT.

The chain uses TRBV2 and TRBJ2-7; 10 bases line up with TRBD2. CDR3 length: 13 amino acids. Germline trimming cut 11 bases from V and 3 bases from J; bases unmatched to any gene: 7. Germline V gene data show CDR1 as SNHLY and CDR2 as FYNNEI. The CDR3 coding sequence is TGTGCCGGGGCTAGCGGGAGTGACTACGAGCAGTACTTC. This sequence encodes CAGASGSDYEQYF.

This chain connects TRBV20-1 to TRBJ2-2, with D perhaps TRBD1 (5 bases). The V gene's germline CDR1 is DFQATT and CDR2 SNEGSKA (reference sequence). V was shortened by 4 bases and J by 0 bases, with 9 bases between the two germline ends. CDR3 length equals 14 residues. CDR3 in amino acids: CSATGYANTGELFF. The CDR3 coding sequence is TGCAGTGCTACAGGGTACGCGAACACCGGGGAGCTGTTTTTT.

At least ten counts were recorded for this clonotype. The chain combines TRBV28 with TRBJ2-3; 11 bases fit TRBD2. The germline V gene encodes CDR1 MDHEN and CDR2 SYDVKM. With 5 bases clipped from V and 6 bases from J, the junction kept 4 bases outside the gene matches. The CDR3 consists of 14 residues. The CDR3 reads CASSVAGGTDTQYF. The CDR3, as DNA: TGTGCCAGCAGTGTAGCGGGAGGGACGGATACGCAGTATTTT.

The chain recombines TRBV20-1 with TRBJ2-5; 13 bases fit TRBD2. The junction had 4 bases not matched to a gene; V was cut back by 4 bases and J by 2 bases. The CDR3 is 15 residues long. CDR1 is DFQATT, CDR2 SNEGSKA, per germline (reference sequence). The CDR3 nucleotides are TGCAGTGCTACCGGGACTAGCGGGACTCAAGAGACCCAGTACTTC. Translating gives CSATGTSGTQETQYF.

The CDR3 sequence is CASSLGTNTGELFF. CDR3 in DNA: TGTGCCAGCAGCTTAGGGACGAACACCGGGGAGCTGTTTTTT. This sequence joins TRBV11-3 and TRBJ2-2; D not certain. V lost 1 base, J lost 0 bases, and 3 bases lay in between. CDR1 SGHNT and CDR2 YENEEA come from the germline V gene. The CDR3 has 14 amino acids. Filled out from reference TRBV11-3 and TRBJ2-2, the complete variable domain reads EAGVVQSPRYKIIEKKQPVAFWCNPISGHNTLYWYLQNLGQGPELLIRYENEEAVDDSQLPKDRFSAERLKGVDSTLKIQPAELGDSAVYLCASSLGTNTGELFFGEGSRLTVL.

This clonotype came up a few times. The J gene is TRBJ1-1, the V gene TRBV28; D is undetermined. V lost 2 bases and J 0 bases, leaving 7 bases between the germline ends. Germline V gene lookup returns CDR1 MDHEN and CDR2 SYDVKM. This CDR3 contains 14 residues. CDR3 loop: CASSLVGVNTEAFF. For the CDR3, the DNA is TGTGCCAGCAGTTTAGTTGGGGTGAACACTGAAGCTTTCTTT. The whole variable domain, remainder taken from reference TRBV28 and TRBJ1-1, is DVKVTQSSRYLVKRTGEKVFLECVQDMDHENMFWYRQDPGLGLRLIYFSYDVKMKEKGDIPEGYSVSREKKERFSLILESASTNQTSMYLCASSLVGVNTEAFFGQGTRLTVV.

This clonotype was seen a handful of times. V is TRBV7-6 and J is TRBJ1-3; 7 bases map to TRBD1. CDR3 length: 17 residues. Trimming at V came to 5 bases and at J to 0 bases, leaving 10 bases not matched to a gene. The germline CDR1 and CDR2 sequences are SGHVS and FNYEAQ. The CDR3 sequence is CASSLQAGGTSGNTIYF. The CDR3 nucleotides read TGTGCCAGCAGCCTCCAGGCAGGGGGGACCTCTGGAAACACCATATATTTT.

The CDR3 sequence: CASRLVTNEQFF. The CDR3 DNA is TGTGCCAGCAGGCTAGTAACAAATGAGCAGTTCTTC. This sequence joins TRBV6-1 and TRBJ2-1; D gene unclear. V was shortened by 6 bases and J by 7 bases, with 10 bases between the two germline ends. Germline V lookup: CDR1 MNHNS, CDR2 SASEGT. The CDR3 length is 12 residues.

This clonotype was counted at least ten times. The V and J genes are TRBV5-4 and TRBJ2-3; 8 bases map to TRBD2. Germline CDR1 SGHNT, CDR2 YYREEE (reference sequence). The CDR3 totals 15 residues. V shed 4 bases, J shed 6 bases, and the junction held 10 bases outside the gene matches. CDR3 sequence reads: CASSPERERGDTQYF. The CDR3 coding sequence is TGTGCCAGCAGCCCAGAGCGGGAGAGGGGGGATACGCAGTATTTT. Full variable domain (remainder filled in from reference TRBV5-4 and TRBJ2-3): ETGVTQSPTHLIKTRGQQVTLRCSSQSGHNTVSWYQQALGQGPQFIFQYYREEENGRGNFPPRFSGLQFPNYSSELNVNALELDDSALYLCASSPERERGDTQYFGPGTRLTVL.

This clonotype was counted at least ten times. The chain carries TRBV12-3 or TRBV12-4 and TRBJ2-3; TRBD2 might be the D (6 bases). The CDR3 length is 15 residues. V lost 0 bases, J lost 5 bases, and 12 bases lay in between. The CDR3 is CASSLAEGPEDTQYF. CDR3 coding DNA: TGTGCCAGCAGTTTAGCGGAGGGCCCGGAAGATACGCAGTATTTT.

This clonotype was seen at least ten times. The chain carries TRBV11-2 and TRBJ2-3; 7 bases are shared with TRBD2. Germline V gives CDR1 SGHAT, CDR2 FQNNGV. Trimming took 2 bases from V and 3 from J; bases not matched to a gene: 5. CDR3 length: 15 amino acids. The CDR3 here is CASSLTGGGTDTQYF. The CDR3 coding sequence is TGTGCCAGCAGCTTAACGGGAGGAGGGACAGATACGCAGTATTTT.

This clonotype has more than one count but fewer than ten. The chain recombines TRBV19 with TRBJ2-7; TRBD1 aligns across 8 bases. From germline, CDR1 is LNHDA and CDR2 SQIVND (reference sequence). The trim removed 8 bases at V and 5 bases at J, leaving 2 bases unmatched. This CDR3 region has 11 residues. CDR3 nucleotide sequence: TGTGCCAGTGGACAGGGCAACGAGCAGTACTTC. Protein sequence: CASGQGNEQYF.

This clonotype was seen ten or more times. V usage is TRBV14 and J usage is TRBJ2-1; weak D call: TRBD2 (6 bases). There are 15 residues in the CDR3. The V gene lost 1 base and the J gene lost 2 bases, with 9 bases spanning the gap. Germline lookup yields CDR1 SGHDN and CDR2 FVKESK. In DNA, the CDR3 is TGTGCCAGCAGCCAAGGGAGGGGAGCCTACAATGAGCAGTTCTTC. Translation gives CASSQGRGAYNEQFF.